This T cell receptor (beta chain) is drawn from a study of blood T cells in healthy people across ages. Study-wide points: In older individuals, TCR beta diversity per million T cells was lower, falling roughly linearly with age.

About this clonotype itself: Its matching antigen is unknown. Just one base apart from a much larger clone, this may be a read error.

The germline CDR1 and CDR2 sequences are MNHNS and SASEGT. Losses at the gene ends were 5 bases for V and 5 bases for J; bases not matched to a gene: 2. This CDR3 is built from 13 residues. The use of a sample-barcoded 5' primer and a J-beta primer mix characterized a second PCR of roughly 7 to 12 cycles. In TCRdb, the 5' RACE reads were re-called with MiXCR into one record per CDR3 protein. The table shows over 1.5 million distinct CDR3 sequences, with about 49% occurring only once. The TCR comes from a woman in her forties in good health. The chain carries TRBV6-1 and TRBJ1-5; 8 bases fit TRBD1. Sequenced sample: blood. DNA of the CDR3: TGTGCCAGCAGTTCGGACAGGGATCAGCCCCAGCATTTT. Its translation is CASSSDRDQPQHF.